The rows below give T cell receptor beta chains drawn from one sample of a study of PD-1 blockade in classical Hodgkin lymphoma. Assay: immunoSEQ multiplex PCR; the TCRdb copy retains only in-frame clones and omits some. The top ten clones hold 13% to 15% of a sample with 25,000 to 35,000 clones, roughly 76% of them seen once. The material sequenced was peripheral blood mononuclear cells (PBMCs), taken before the second cycle of nivolumab. Source of these receptors: a human donor with classical Hodgkin lymphoma. The CDR3 runs from the conserved cysteine through the conserved F or W. Fields, in order: J gene, clone size, D gene, V gene, CDR3 DNA, CDR3 protein. D genes are given only for firm matches. Rows may omit the clone size; those that give it use once, few, many or a size class.

TRBJ2-1 | - | TRBD2 | TRBV4-3 | TGCGCCAGCAGCCAAGATCTTTTGGGGCGGGGGGACAATGAGCAGTTCTTC | CASSQDLLGRGDNEQFF
TRBJ2-3 | medium-sized | TRBD2 | TRBV5-4 | TGTGCCTACAGCGGGGCACCCGCGGATACGCAGTATTTT | CAYSGAPADTQYF
TRBJ1-5 | - | - | TRBV10-1 | TGCGCCAGCAGTGAATCAGGCAATCAGCCCCAGCATTTT | CASSESGNQPQHF
TRBJ1-5 | - | - | TRBV27 | TGTGCCAGCAGTGCGAGGGAGAATCAGCCCCAGCATTTT | CASSARENQPQHF
TRBJ1-2 | - | - | TRBV9 | TGTGCCAGCAGCCGAGGGGGGGAGAATGGCTACACCTTC | CASSRGGENGYTF
TRBJ1-4 | few | - | TRBV10-3 | TGTGCCATCAGGGGGTTCACTAATGAAAAACTGTTTTTT | CAIRGFTNEKLFF
TRBJ1-1 | - | - | TRBV6-5 | TGTGCCAGCACCCACCTCCGCAGTCGGGGGACTGAAGCTTTCTTT | CASTHLRSRGTEAFF
TRBJ2-1 | - | TRBD1 | TRBV5-1 | TGCGCCAGTACCCCCGGGACAGATTACAATGAGCAGTTCTTC | CASTPGTDYNEQFF
TRBJ2-3 | once | TRBD2 | TRBV28 | TGTGCCAGCAGTTTAGGGAGCGGGGTCAACACAGATACGCAGTATTTT | CASSLGSGVNTDTQYF
TRBJ2-3 | - | TRBD2 | TRBV13 | TGTGCCAGCAGCTTAAGGCTAGCGGGGGCCCGAGATACGCAGTATTTT | CASSLRLAGARDTQYF